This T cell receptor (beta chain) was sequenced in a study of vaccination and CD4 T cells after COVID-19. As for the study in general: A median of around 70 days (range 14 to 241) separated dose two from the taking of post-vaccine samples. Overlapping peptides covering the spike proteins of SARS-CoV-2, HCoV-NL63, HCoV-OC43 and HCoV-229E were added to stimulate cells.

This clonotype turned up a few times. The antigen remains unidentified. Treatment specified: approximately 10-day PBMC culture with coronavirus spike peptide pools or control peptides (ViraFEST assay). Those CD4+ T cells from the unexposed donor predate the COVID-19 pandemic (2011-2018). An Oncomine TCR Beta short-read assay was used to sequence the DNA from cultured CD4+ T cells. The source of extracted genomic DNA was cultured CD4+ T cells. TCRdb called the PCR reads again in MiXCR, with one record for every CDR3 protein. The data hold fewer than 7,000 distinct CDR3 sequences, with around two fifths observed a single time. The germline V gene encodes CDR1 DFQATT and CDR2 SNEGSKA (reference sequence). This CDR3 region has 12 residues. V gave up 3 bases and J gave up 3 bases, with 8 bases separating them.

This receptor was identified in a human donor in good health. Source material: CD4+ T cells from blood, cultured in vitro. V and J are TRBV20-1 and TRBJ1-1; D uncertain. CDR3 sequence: CSASREYTEAFF. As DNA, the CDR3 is TGCAGTGCTAGTCGGGAATACACTGAAGCTTTCTTT.